This T cell receptor (beta chain) comes out of a study of T cell responses to AZD1222 COVID-19 vaccine. Some clones are missing from TCRdb's copy, which holds only in-frame ones; the method was immunoSEQ multiplex PCR. The repertoire holds fewer than 130,000 clones, approximately 90% seen once, with about 16% in the top ten. CDR1 WSHSY and CDR2 SAAADI come from the germline V gene. Trimming cost V 5 bases and J 4 bases, with 6 bases left between them. The length of the CDR3 is 12 residues. Sequenced here: peripheral blood, sampled 28 days after the second AZD1222 dose. The origin of this receptor is an adult who received the AZD1222 COVID-19 vaccine. This chain joins TRBV10-2 and TRBJ2-1; D gene uncertain. In DNA form, the CDR3 reads TGCGCCAGCAGTTATAGTTACAATGAGCAGTTCTTC. This sequence encodes CASSYSYNEQFF.